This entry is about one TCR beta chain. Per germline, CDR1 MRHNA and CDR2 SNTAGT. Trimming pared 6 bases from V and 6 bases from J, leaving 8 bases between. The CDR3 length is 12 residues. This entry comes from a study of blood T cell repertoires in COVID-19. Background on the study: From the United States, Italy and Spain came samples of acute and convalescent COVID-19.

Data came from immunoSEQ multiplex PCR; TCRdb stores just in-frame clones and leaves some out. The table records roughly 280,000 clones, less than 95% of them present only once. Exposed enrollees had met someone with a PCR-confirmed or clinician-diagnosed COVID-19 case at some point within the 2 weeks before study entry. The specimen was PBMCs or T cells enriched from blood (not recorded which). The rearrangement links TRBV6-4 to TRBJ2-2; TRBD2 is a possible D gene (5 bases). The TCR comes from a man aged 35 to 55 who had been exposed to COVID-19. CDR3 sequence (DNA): TGTGCCAGCAGCAGGCGGGCCGGGGAGCTGTTTTTT. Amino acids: CASSRRAGELFF.